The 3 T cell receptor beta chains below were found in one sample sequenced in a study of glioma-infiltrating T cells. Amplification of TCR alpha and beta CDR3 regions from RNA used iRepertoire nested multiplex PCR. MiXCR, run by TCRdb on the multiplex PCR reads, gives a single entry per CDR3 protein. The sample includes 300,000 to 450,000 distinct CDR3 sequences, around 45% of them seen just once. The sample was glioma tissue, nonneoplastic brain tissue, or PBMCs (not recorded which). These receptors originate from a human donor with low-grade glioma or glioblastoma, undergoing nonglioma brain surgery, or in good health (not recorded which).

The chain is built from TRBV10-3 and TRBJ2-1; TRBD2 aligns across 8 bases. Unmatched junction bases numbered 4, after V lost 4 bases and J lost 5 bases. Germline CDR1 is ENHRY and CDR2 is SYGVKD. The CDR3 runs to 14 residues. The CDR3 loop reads CAISGTSGHNEQFF. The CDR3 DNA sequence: TGTGCCATCAGTGGAACTAGCGGCCACAATGAGCAGTTCTTC.

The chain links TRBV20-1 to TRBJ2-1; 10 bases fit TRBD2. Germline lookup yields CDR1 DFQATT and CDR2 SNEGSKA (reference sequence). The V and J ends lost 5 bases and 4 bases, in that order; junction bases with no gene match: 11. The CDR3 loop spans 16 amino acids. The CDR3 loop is CSAGGASGSSYNEQFF. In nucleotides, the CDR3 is TGCAGTGCTGGGGGGGCTAGCGGGAGTAGTTACAATGAGCAGTTCTTC.

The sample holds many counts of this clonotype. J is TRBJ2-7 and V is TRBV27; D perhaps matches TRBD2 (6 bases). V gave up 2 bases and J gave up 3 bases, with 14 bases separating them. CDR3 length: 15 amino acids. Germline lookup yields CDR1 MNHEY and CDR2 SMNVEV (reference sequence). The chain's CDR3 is CASSLGSGGYYEQYF. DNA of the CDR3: TGTGCCAGCAGTTTAGGTAGCGGTGGTTACTACGAGCAGTACTTC.